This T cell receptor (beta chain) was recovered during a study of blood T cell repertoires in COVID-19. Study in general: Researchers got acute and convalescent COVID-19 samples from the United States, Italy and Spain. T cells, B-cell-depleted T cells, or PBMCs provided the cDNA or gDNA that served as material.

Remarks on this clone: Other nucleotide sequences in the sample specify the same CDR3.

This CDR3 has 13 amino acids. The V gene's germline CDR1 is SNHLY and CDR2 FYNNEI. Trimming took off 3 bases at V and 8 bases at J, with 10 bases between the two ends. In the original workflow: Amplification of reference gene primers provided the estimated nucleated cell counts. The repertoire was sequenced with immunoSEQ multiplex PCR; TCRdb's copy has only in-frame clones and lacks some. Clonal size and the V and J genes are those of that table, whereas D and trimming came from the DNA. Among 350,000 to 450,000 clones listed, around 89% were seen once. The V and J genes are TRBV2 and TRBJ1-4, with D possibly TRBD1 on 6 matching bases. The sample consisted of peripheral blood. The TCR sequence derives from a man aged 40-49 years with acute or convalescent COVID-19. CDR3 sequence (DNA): TGTGCCAGCAGTGAGGGGGCTCGGGAAAAACTGTTTTTT. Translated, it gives CASSEGAREKLFF.